This is a list of T cell receptor beta chains from one sample in a study of response to subunit inactivated influenza vaccine. MiXCR, applied by TCRdb to the RT-PCR reads, yields one record per CDR3 protein. The profile shows more than 450,000 distinct CDR3 sequences, approximately 12% of them singletons. The sequencing here drew on PBMCs from blood, taken on the day of vaccination. These receptors all come from a man aged 50 or older who received an inactivated influenza vaccine. Each CDR3 is given without its conserved first and last residue. Each record gives: CDR3 protein, clone size, V gene, CDR3 length, J gene. The size entry is marked missing in some rows and otherwise reads once, few, many or a size class.

cdr3_aa: ASSPPQGSDEQF
clone_size: few
v_call: TRBV18
cdr3_length: 12
j_call: TRBJ2-1

cdr3_aa: ASSQRQGLNTEAF
clone_size: few
v_call: TRBV12-3/TRBV12-4
cdr3_length: 13
j_call: TRBJ1-1

cdr3_aa: ASSSSGTSGLLD
clone_size: many
v_call: TRBV6-2/TRBV6-3
cdr3_length: 12
j_call: TRBJ2-3

cdr3_aa: ASGYLKETQY
clone_size: NA
v_call: TRBV2
cdr3_length: 10
j_call: TRBJ2-5

cdr3_aa: ASSQDSVLLSGNTIY
clone_size: NA
v_call: TRBV4-3
cdr3_length: 15
j_call: TRBJ1-3

cdr3_aa: ASSLAGQGIEKLF
clone_size: many
v_call: TRBV7-9
cdr3_length: 13
j_call: TRBJ1-4

cdr3_aa: ASSYSQGSYNEQF
clone_size: many
v_call: TRBV6-2/TRBV6-3
cdr3_length: 13
j_call: TRBJ2-1

cdr3_aa: ASSLYGRSAGELF
clone_size: NA
v_call: TRBV5-5
cdr3_length: 13
j_call: TRBJ2-2

cdr3_aa: ASSFRTGLAVYEQY
clone_size: few
v_call: TRBV7-2
cdr3_length: 14
j_call: TRBJ2-7

cdr3_aa: SASKGLPEKLF
clone_size: few
v_call: TRBV20-1
cdr3_length: 11
j_call: TRBJ1-4

cdr3_aa: ASSFGGMNTEAF
clone_size: many
v_call: TRBV5-1
cdr3_length: 12
j_call: TRBJ1-1

cdr3_aa: ASSRERGTDTQY
clone_size: few
v_call: TRBV19
cdr3_length: 12
j_call: TRBJ2-3

cdr3_aa: SASGRRSSTDTQY
clone_size: few
v_call: TRBV29-1
cdr3_length: 13
j_call: TRBJ2-3

cdr3_aa: ASKNGGRSSYNEQF
clone_size: NA
v_call: TRBV5-6
cdr3_length: 14
j_call: TRBJ2-1

cdr3_aa: ASRKGDSINEQF
clone_size: many
v_call: TRBV28
cdr3_length: 12
j_call: TRBJ2-1

cdr3_aa: ASSPTAFREKSSYEQY
clone_size: many
v_call: TRBV5-1
cdr3_length: 16
j_call: TRBJ2-7

cdr3_aa: ASTKDADRALYSNQPQH
clone_size: NA
v_call: TRBV6-2/TRBV6-3
cdr3_length: 17
j_call: TRBJ1-5

cdr3_aa: ASSLGGGQEAF
clone_size: NA
v_call: TRBV7-8
cdr3_length: 11
j_call: TRBJ1-1

cdr3_aa: SARVFSGSNNEQF
clone_size: few
v_call: TRBV20-1
cdr3_length: 13
j_call: TRBJ2-1

cdr3_aa: ASSTDRAGANVLT
clone_size: few
v_call: TRBV7-9
cdr3_length: 13
j_call: TRBJ2-6

cdr3_aa: ATSETVVDQPQH
clone_size: few
v_call: TRBV24-1
cdr3_length: 12
j_call: TRBJ1-5

cdr3_aa: ASSWTAQTQY
clone_size: NA
v_call: TRBV12-3/TRBV12-4
cdr3_length: 10
j_call: TRBJ2-5

cdr3_aa: ASFASGGAYNEQS
clone_size: NA
v_call: TRBV3-1
cdr3_length: 13
j_call: TRBJ2-1

cdr3_aa: ASSPEGGQETQY
clone_size: many
v_call: TRBV12-3/TRBV12-4
cdr3_length: 12
j_call: TRBJ2-5

cdr3_aa: ASSLASAGGTYEQY
clone_size: NA
v_call: TRBV7-2
cdr3_length: 14
j_call: TRBJ2-7

cdr3_aa: ASSRGERTGELF
clone_size: few
v_call: TRBV3-1
cdr3_length: 12
j_call: TRBJ2-2

cdr3_aa: ATAGENYEQY
clone_size: few
v_call: TRBV28
cdr3_length: 10
j_call: TRBJ2-7

cdr3_aa: ASSIFGTGTLHQPQH
clone_size: NA
v_call: TRBV19
cdr3_length: 15
j_call: TRBJ1-5

cdr3_aa: ASSFSTGGSYNEQF
clone_size: NA
v_call: TRBV5-1
cdr3_length: 14
j_call: TRBJ2-1

cdr3_aa: ASSTGQGTTQY
clone_size: few
v_call: TRBV5-1
cdr3_length: 11
j_call: TRBJ2-5

cdr3_aa: ASSFGGQVNSPLH
clone_size: NA
v_call: TRBV28
cdr3_length: 13
j_call: TRBJ1-6

cdr3_aa: ASSGGTFESYEQY
clone_size: NA
v_call: TRBV19
cdr3_length: 13
j_call: TRBJ2-7

cdr3_aa: ASSKDYRGETQY
clone_size: few
v_call: TRBV11-2
cdr3_length: 12
j_call: TRBJ2-5

cdr3_aa: ASSFLAGGRTGELF
clone_size: few
v_call: TRBV12-3/TRBV12-4
cdr3_length: 14
j_call: TRBJ2-2

cdr3_aa: ASSVGDKYQETQY
clone_size: few
v_call: TRBV9
cdr3_length: 13
j_call: TRBJ2-5

cdr3_aa: ASAGITYEQY
clone_size: once
v_call: TRBV19
cdr3_length: 10
j_call: TRBJ2-7

cdr3_aa: ASSYDRGIYEQY
clone_size: NA
v_call: TRBV6-5
cdr3_length: 12
j_call: TRBJ2-7

cdr3_aa: SVGDRADEKLF
clone_size: many
v_call: TRBV29-1
cdr3_length: 11
j_call: TRBJ1-4

cdr3_aa: ASSVRPGLGDEKLF
clone_size: NA
v_call: TRBV5-1
cdr3_length: 14
j_call: TRBJ1-4

cdr3_aa: ASSVASLAGGPDSAQY
clone_size: few
v_call: TRBV9
cdr3_length: 16
j_call: TRBJ2-3

cdr3_aa: ASSFGDSSQY
clone_size: NA
v_call: TRBV28
cdr3_length: 10
j_call: TRBJ2-3

cdr3_aa: ATSVSGSAGANVLT
clone_size: few
v_call: TRBV5-1
cdr3_length: 14
j_call: TRBJ2-6

cdr3_aa: ASTALGGLLTDTQY
clone_size: NA
v_call: TRBV5-1
cdr3_length: 14
j_call: TRBJ2-3